The sequence of this TCR beta chain was determined in a study of OX40 agonist ivuxolimab in advanced cancers. Trimming left V 5 bases short and J 4 bases short, with 10 bases between. This CDR3 contains 13 residues. CDR1 is SEHNR, CDR2 FQNEAQ, per germline (reference sequence). Generated by immunoSEQ multiplex PCR, the TCRdb table keeps only in-frame clones and is missing some. The sample lists about 50,000 clones; more than 70% were seen once. On this clone: Its antigen is still unknown.

Study outcomes and limitations: Among the least clonally expanded were partial responders at 0.1-3.0 mg/kg.

The chain employs TRBV7-9 and TRBJ2-3, with D unclear. The sample here was CD4+ or CD8+ T cells sorted from blood, taken in a trial of the OX40 agonist ivuxolimab. The source is an adult with an advanced solid tumor such as melanoma, head and neck, liver or kidney cancer. This CDR3 reads CASSILGADTQYF. The CDR3 DNA reads as TGTGCCAGCAGCATCCTCGGCGCAGATACGCAGTATTTT.